A selection of T cell receptor beta chains follows, all from one sample in a study of beta chain features in type 1 diabetes. Only in-frame clones appear in the TCRdb table, and some are missing; sequencing was by immunoSEQ multiplex PCR. The sample has approximately 250,000 clones, 13% to 15% seen once. What was sequenced was naive CD4+ T cells from blood. The receptors derive from a woman aged 35 to 49 in good health. Each CDR3 is given with its conserved first and last residue. Fields, in order: J gene, clone size, D gene, V gene, CDR3 DNA, CDR3 protein. The D gene is left open where the match is weak. The size field is filled for only some rows; it gives once, few, many or a size class.

j_call: TRBJ1-4
clone_size: NA
d_call: NA
v_call: TRBV9
cdr3_nt: TGTGCCAGCAGCGTAGGTCAGGGAGGAAATGAAAAACTGTTTTTT
cdr3_aa: CASSVGQGGNEKLFF

j_call: TRBJ2-2
clone_size: NA
d_call: TRBD2
v_call: TRBV27
cdr3_nt: TGTGCCAGCACCATCGGTCGGGGGGGCGGGGAGCTGTTTTTT
cdr3_aa: CASTIGRGGGELFF

j_call: TRBJ1-4
clone_size: NA
d_call: TRBD1
v_call: TRBV27
cdr3_nt: TGTGCCAGCAGGTCGCTGACAGGGTTGGATAATGAAAAACTGTTTTTT
cdr3_aa: CASRSLTGLDNEKLFF

j_call: TRBJ2-1
clone_size: few
d_call: TRBD2
v_call: TRBV7-7
cdr3_nt: TGTGCTAGCAGCCCTAGCGGGGGTTACAATGAGCAGTTCTTC
cdr3_aa: CASSPSGGYNEQFF

j_call: TRBJ1-4
clone_size: NA
d_call: TRBD1
v_call: TRBV9
cdr3_nt: TGTGCCAGCAGCGTATCGACAGGGACTAATGAAAAACTGTTTTTT
cdr3_aa: CASSVSTGTNEKLFF

j_call: TRBJ2-3
clone_size: NA
d_call: TRBD2
v_call: TRBV14
cdr3_nt: TGTGCCAGCAGCGGCGGGGGGGATACGCAGTATTTT
cdr3_aa: CASSGGGDTQYF

j_call: TRBJ2-5
clone_size: NA
d_call: NA
v_call: TRBV11-2
cdr3_nt: TGTGCCAGCAGCTTACGTCCGTTGGGCCCGCAGGTAGAGACCCAGTACTTC
cdr3_aa: CASSLRPLGPQVETQYF

j_call: TRBJ1-1
clone_size: few
d_call: NA
v_call: TRBV5-4
cdr3_nt: TGTGCCAGCAGCTTACCCGGTGGTGAAGCTTTCTTT
cdr3_aa: CASSLPGGEAFF

j_call: TRBJ2-5
clone_size: few
d_call: NA
v_call: TRBV9
cdr3_nt: TGTGCCAGCAGCGTGACAGGGAGGTCAGAGACCCAGTACTTC
cdr3_aa: CASSVTGRSETQYF

j_call: TRBJ1-6
clone_size: NA
d_call: NA
v_call: TRBV9
cdr3_nt: TGTGCCAGCAGCGTAGAAAACAGCAGAAATTCACCCCTCCACTTT
cdr3_aa: CASSVENSRNSPLHF

j_call: TRBJ2-3
clone_size: few
d_call: TRBD2
v_call: TRBV6-1
cdr3_nt: TGTGCCAGCAGTGTTCGTACGACTAGCGGGGGGACAGATACGCAGTATTTT
cdr3_aa: CASSVRTTSGGTDTQYF

j_call: TRBJ2-7
clone_size: NA
d_call: TRBD1
v_call: TRBV7-2
cdr3_nt: TGTGCCAGCAGCACGCCCGGACAGGGAGACTACGAGCAGTACTTC
cdr3_aa: CASSTPGQGDYEQYF

j_call: TRBJ1-2
clone_size: few
d_call: NA
v_call: TRBV5-4
cdr3_nt: TGTGCCAGCAGCGCTCGGCTAAGCAGGGGAGAAGATGGCTACACCTTC
cdr3_aa: CASSARLSRGEDGYTF

j_call: TRBJ2-1
clone_size: many
d_call: NA
v_call: TRBV4-3
cdr3_nt: TGCGCCAGCAGCCTTTACTGGGACTTCCACAATGAGCAGTTCTTC
cdr3_aa: CASSLYWDFHNEQFF

j_call: TRBJ2-1
clone_size: few
d_call: TRBD1
v_call: TRBV5-5
cdr3_nt: TGTGCCAGCAGCGTCGGACAGGGGTCCTACAATGAGCAGTTCTTC
cdr3_aa: CASSVGQGSYNEQFF

j_call: TRBJ2-5
clone_size: NA
d_call: NA
v_call: TRBV7-2
cdr3_nt: TGTGCCACCCGCAGGGTATCGTTTGGGGAGACCCAGTACTTC
cdr3_aa: CATRRVSFGETQYF

j_call: TRBJ2-5
clone_size: NA
d_call: NA
v_call: TRBV5-6
cdr3_nt: TGTGCCAGCAGCCTAGTACAGGGTGCCCAAGAGACCCAGTACTTC
cdr3_aa: CASSLVQGAQETQYF

j_call: TRBJ2-5
clone_size: few
d_call: TRBD1
v_call: TRBV11-2
cdr3_nt: TGTGCCAGCAGCCGACGACAGGGCCAAGAGACCCAGTACTTC
cdr3_aa: CASSRRQGQETQYF

j_call: TRBJ2-3
clone_size: few
d_call: NA
v_call: TRBV14
cdr3_nt: TGTGCCAGCAGCGAGGGGGGGGGATCCACAGATACGCAGTATTTT
cdr3_aa: CASSEGGGSTDTQYF

j_call: TRBJ1-2
clone_size: NA
d_call: NA
v_call: TRBV6-6
cdr3_nt: TGTGCCAGCAGTTACAACGTCCCTGGGGAGGGCTACACCTTC
cdr3_aa: CASSYNVPGEGYTF

j_call: TRBJ1-3
clone_size: few
d_call: NA
v_call: TRBV25-1
cdr3_nt: TGTGCCAGCAGTGAATATTCGGGAAACACCATATATTTT
cdr3_aa: CASSEYSGNTIYF

j_call: TRBJ2-3
clone_size: few
d_call: NA
v_call: TRBV7-2
cdr3_nt: TGTGCCAGCAGCTTAGGCCCACAAAACACAGATACGCAGTATTTT
cdr3_aa: CASSLGPQNTDTQYF

j_call: TRBJ2-7
clone_size: NA
d_call: TRBD1
v_call: TRBV27
cdr3_nt: TGTGCCAGCAGTTTCGGACAGGGTCGGTACGAGCAGTACTTC
cdr3_aa: CASSFGQGRYEQYF

j_call: TRBJ1-4
clone_size: NA
d_call: NA
v_call: TRBV29-1
cdr3_nt: TGCAGCGTTGAAGACAGGGTAAATGAAAAACTGTTTTTT
cdr3_aa: CSVEDRVNEKLFF

j_call: TRBJ2-3
clone_size: NA
d_call: NA
v_call: TRBV9
cdr3_nt: TGTGCCAGCAGCGTAGCCCTCCCAGGGGCAGATACGCAGTATTTT
cdr3_aa: CASSVALPGADTQYF

j_call: TRBJ2-3
clone_size: NA
d_call: TRBD1
v_call: TRBV5-1
cdr3_nt: TGCGCCAGCAGCATGGGACAGAGCACAGATACGCAGTATTTT
cdr3_aa: CASSMGQSTDTQYF

j_call: TRBJ1-2
clone_size: NA
d_call: NA
v_call: TRBV19
cdr3_nt: TGTGCCAGTACCAGGGACAATAACTATGGCTACACCTTC
cdr3_aa: CASTRDNNYGYTF

j_call: TRBJ2-2
clone_size: NA
d_call: NA
v_call: TRBV29-1
cdr3_nt: TGCAGCGTTGACAGGCCGAACACCGGGGAGCTGTTTTTT
cdr3_aa: CSVDRPNTGELFF

j_call: TRBJ1-2
clone_size: NA
d_call: NA
v_call: TRBV6-5
cdr3_nt: TGTGCCAGCAGTTACGCCAGGGAAGGAGGCTACACCTTC
cdr3_aa: CASSYAREGGYTF

j_call: TRBJ1-2
clone_size: NA
d_call: NA
v_call: TRBV5-1
cdr3_nt: TGCGCCAGCAGCCCCCTTGCGAGCTCTAACTATGGCTACACCTTC
cdr3_aa: CASSPLASSNYGYTF

j_call: TRBJ2-2
clone_size: many
d_call: TRBD1
v_call: TRBV23-1
cdr3_nt: TGCGCCAGCAGTCCTGGAGGACAGGAGAACACCGGGGAGCTGTTTTTT
cdr3_aa: CASSPGGQENTGELFF

j_call: TRBJ2-2
clone_size: NA
d_call: NA
v_call: TRBV15
cdr3_nt: TGTGCCACCAGCGTCGACTTAATTGGCACCGGGGAGCTGTTTTTT
cdr3_aa: CATSVDLIGTGELFF

j_call: TRBJ2-7
clone_size: many
d_call: TRBD1
v_call: TRBV29-1
cdr3_nt: TGCAGCGTTGGCTCCGGGACAGGGAGGGGCGAGCAGTACTTC
cdr3_aa: CSVGSGTGRGEQYF

j_call: TRBJ2-3
clone_size: few
d_call: TRBD2
v_call: TRBV2
cdr3_nt: TGTGCCAGCACCGAGGGAGGGAGGCCAGATACGCAGTATTTT
cdr3_aa: CASTEGGRPDTQYF

j_call: TRBJ2-7
clone_size: few
d_call: TRBD1
v_call: TRBV5-1
cdr3_nt: TGCGCCAGCAGCTTGGAGGGGGCGCCTGAGCAGTACTTC
cdr3_aa: CASSLEGAPEQYF

j_call: TRBJ2-5
clone_size: few
d_call: TRBD1
v_call: TRBV18
cdr3_nt: TGTGCCAGCTCAAGAGGACAGGGACAGTACCAAGAGACCCAGTACTTC
cdr3_aa: CASSRGQGQYQETQYF

j_call: TRBJ2-7
clone_size: NA
d_call: TRBD2
v_call: TRBV4-2
cdr3_nt: TGTGCCAGCAGCCAAGATGTCCAACTAGCGGGGACCCCCTACGAGCAGTACTTC
cdr3_aa: CASSQDVQLAGTPYEQYF

j_call: TRBJ1-2
clone_size: few
d_call: NA
v_call: TRBV20-1
cdr3_nt: TGCAGTGCTTCTCGGACAGATGGCTACACCTTC
cdr3_aa: CSASRTDGYTF

j_call: TRBJ2-5
clone_size: few
d_call: NA
v_call: TRBV19
cdr3_nt: TGTGCCAGTAACCGGGGGACGGAAGAGACCCAGTACTTC
cdr3_aa: CASNRGTEETQYF

j_call: TRBJ2-3
clone_size: few
d_call: TRBD2
v_call: TRBV27
cdr3_nt: TGTGCCAGCAGGGGGGGAGCTAGCGGGGCAGATACGCAGTATTTT
cdr3_aa: CASRGGASGADTQYF

j_call: TRBJ1-2
clone_size: few
d_call: TRBD1
v_call: TRBV18
cdr3_nt: TGTGCCAGCTCACCACTGACCGGGACAGTTGGCTATGGCTACACCTTC
cdr3_aa: CASSPLTGTVGYGYTF

j_call: TRBJ2-5
clone_size: NA
d_call: NA
v_call: TRBV5-4
cdr3_nt: TGTGCCAGCAGCCCAACTACCCTGGGAGGTACAGAGACCCAGTACTTC
cdr3_aa: CASSPTTLGGTETQYF

j_call: TRBJ2-1
clone_size: few
d_call: NA
v_call: TRBV25-1
cdr3_nt: TGTGCCAGCAGTTCACTACCGGGGGGCTCTTTGGATGAGCAGTTCTTC
cdr3_aa: CASSSLPGGSLDEQFF

j_call: TRBJ2-7
clone_size: few
d_call: NA
v_call: TRBV5-1
cdr3_nt: TGCGCCAGCAGAGGGATCGACAGCTCCTACGAGCAGTACTTC
cdr3_aa: CASRGIDSSYEQYF

j_call: TRBJ1-1
clone_size: few
d_call: NA
v_call: TRBV29-1
cdr3_nt: TGCAGCGTTGTGTTTCCCGACAGAGGCACTGAAGCTTTCTTT
cdr3_aa: CSVVFPDRGTEAFF

j_call: TRBJ2-7
clone_size: few
d_call: NA
v_call: TRBV6-6
cdr3_nt: TGTGCCAGCAGTCTACAGGGCCGCTCCTACGAGCAGTACTTC
cdr3_aa: CASSLQGRSYEQYF

j_call: TRBJ2-1
clone_size: NA
d_call: NA
v_call: TRBV5-6
cdr3_nt: TGTGCCAGCAGCTTGGTGGGCGGGGGCCGAGGTGAGCAGTTCTTC
cdr3_aa: CASSLVGGGRGEQFF

j_call: TRBJ2-3
clone_size: NA
d_call: TRBD2
v_call: TRBV11-2
cdr3_nt: TGTGCCAGCAGCTTGGAAGCGGGGAAATTCGCAGATACGCAGTATTTT
cdr3_aa: CASSLEAGKFADTQYF

j_call: TRBJ2-4
clone_size: NA
d_call: TRBD1
v_call: TRBV19
cdr3_nt: TGTGCCACCCAGGGGGTGAGAGGGGGCAGGAACATTCAGTACTTC
cdr3_aa: CATQGVRGGRNIQYF

j_call: TRBJ2-7
clone_size: few
d_call: TRBD1
v_call: TRBV27
cdr3_nt: TGTGCCAGCAGTGCCTCGGACAGGGACGAGCAGTACTTC
cdr3_aa: CASSASDRDEQYF

j_call: TRBJ2-7
clone_size: few
d_call: TRBD2
v_call: TRBV4-3
cdr3_nt: TGCGCCAGCAGCCAAGATCGGAAGGGACTAGCGGCCCAGACAACCCACTACGAGCAGTACTTC
cdr3_aa: CASSQDRKGLAAQTTHYEQYF

j_call: TRBJ2-7
clone_size: few
d_call: NA
v_call: TRBV6-6
cdr3_nt: TGTGCCAGCCAGAGGGTAGGGGAGCAGTACTTC
cdr3_aa: CASQRVGEQYF

j_call: TRBJ2-5
clone_size: NA
d_call: TRBD1
v_call: TRBV6-5
cdr3_nt: TGTGCCAGCAGTGAACGGACAGGGAAAGAGACCCAGTACTTC
cdr3_aa: CASSERTGKETQYF